This T cell receptor beta chain came from a study of cytomegalovirus exposure and HLA in healthy donors (dated by TCRdb to between 2016 and 2019). A note on the overall study: According to an earlier analysis of a few hundred of the donors, about 179 million T cells yielded roughly 110 million unique TCR beta sequences and approximately 300 Gb of sequence data. All discovery cohort repertoires had been generated on a single sequencing platform. Along with the roughly 610-subject first cohort, a separate validation cohort of over a hundred different subjects was used. Among some 400 genotyped donors of the cohort, an average of approximately 250,000 unique TCR beta nucleotide sequences were sequenced per donor, around a sixth of them non-productive. The genetic ancestry cluster associated with self-reported Caucasian donors included over 80% of the roughly 410 genotyped donors. To study patterns of TCR occurrence, a later analysis re-analyzed previously published TCR beta repertoires from 550 to 800 donors and added high-resolution HLA genotyping. The number of donors typed differed by locus, with about 629-630 for A, B, C, DRB1 and DQB1, roughly 520 for DQA1, 600 to 610 for DPA1, and some 450 for DPB1. About five DR-DQ haplotypes were treated as single units for association and clustering because of strong linkage in the cohort. Rather than drawing on any new phenotypic data, the later analysis identified candidate immune exposures from TCR beta sequences and the way those sequences occurred across donors. HLA typing covered class I and class II loci at four-digit resolution. The aim of the study was to test whether cataloging public T cell receptors could identify signatures of past pathogen exposure. Roughly 290 gigabases of sequencing data and around 80 million unique TCR sequences made up an early release that covered around 640 HLA-typed donors. An earlier analysis of around 580 of the donors used high-throughput TCR beta sequencing to judge whether each TCR beta V gene segment behaved as functional or pseudogenic. A later genetic analysis used genome-wide SNP genotypes for about three fifths of the 666 donors, treating that subset as a discovery cohort. The study used immunosequencing to profile the T cell repertoires of about 670 subjects and linked those repertoires to cytomegalovirus serostatus. High-throughput TCR immunosequencing, statistical association of individual TCRs with disease status, and machine learning were combined to predict cytomegalovirus infection status. Donor age, sex, ethnicity and CMV serostatus were compiled together with the repertoire data.

Library preparation employed the immunoSEQ multiplex PCR assay. The multiplex PCR relied on a mix of 60 forward primers for TCR Vbeta segments and 13 reverse primers for TCR Jbeta segments. Amplification of the CDR3 region of rearranged TCR beta genes was performed with a multiplex PCR assay on genomic DNA. On the Illumina HiSeq System, the amplified TCR beta libraries were sequenced as 87-base-pair reads. For the original study's pipeline: A later analysis counted tens of millions of unique TCR beta chains across the 666 repertoires, and around 12 million of these chains were shared by at least two donors. Raw reads were error-corrected and collapsed into unique sequences by a nearest-neighbor algorithm in which closely related sequences were merged to remove PCR and sequencing errors. To assign V, D and J gene segments, CDR3 sequences were aligned to IMGT reference sequences. Each retained sequence needed at least a six-nucleotide match to both a V gene segment and a J gene segment. A rearrangement was called productive if the CDR3 had no stop codons and remained in frame with V and J, and every other rearrangement was called non-productive. Following IMGT convention, CDR3 was defined as the stretch from the second conserved V-encoded cysteine up to the conserved J-encoded phenylalanine. The earlier analysis of about 610 of the donors excluded any sequence lacking an unambiguous match to a single V gene segment. In an earlier analysis of approximately 500 of the donors, a V segment was called functional when productive rearrangements were above 56.7%, and segregating when the standard deviation between donors exceeded 5%. A statistical classification framework was built for diagnosing cytomegalovirus status from the catalog of TCR beta chain sequences. A later analysis assigned V and J genes by comparing TCR nucleotide sequences with IMGT/GENE-DB human TR gene sequences. A later analysis assigned CDR3 sequences and most-parsimonious VDJ recombination scenarios with the TCRdist pipeline. In a later analysis, every TCR beta chain was defined by the combination of its CDR3 amino acid sequence and its V-gene family, and reads without a unique V-gene family were dropped. A later analysis removed 550 to 650 highly shared, low-generation-probability nucleotide sequences to deal with suspected cross-contamination and a sequencing artifact. In a later analysis, a clonal expansion index was calculated for each public chain from normalized within-repertoire ranks of inferred template counts. A later analysis computed generation probabilities with a VDJ recombination model fitted to out-of-frame rearrangements, and checked the results against IGoR. In a later analysis, TCR-TCR, TCR-HLA and TCR-CMV co-occurrence was scored with hypergeometric tests, and a repertoire-size bias correction was applied to TCR pairs. False discovery rates were estimated in a later analysis by permuting HLA or CMV assignments 20 times. In a later analysis, co-occurring TCRs were grouped using DBSCAN, with TCRdist sequence similarity added in when clustering inside HLA-allele-positive subsets. For co-occurrence clustering, repertoires with fewer than 30,000 or more than 120,000 public chains were excluded, along with about five repertoires with anomalous nucleotide sharing. TCRdb carries this immuneACCESS record with in-frame sequences only. Its versions omit some clonotypes, under half of them owing to an unresolved V gene in the studies checked, with the rest unexplained. That table gives V, J and clone size, and the DNA gave D and trimming. The sample yields 150,000 or so clones; 60% to 80% were counted once. The ten largest clones represent around 10% of the sample.

About this clone: It lacks a known antigen. Base qualities are not provided; no much larger clone lies one nucleotide away.

General findings and caveats noted by the study authors: A cluster of highly shared sequence variants was judged likely to be a technical artifact of the sequencing pipeline. A few of the identified cytomegalovirus-associated TCR beta chains were confirmed in vitro to be specific for cytomegalovirus antigens. In an earlier analysis of 500 to 650 of the donors, most TCR beta V segments appeared in productive rearrangements about 87% or about 30% of the time, broadly matching IMGT annotations. For the cohort, immune exposure information was limited to CMV serostatus. The study listed approximately 150 TCR beta chains as associated with cytomegalovirus. The authors suggested that the approach could potentially be extended to other disease states and immunological phenotypes. In a later analysis, TCR association rates were found to vary across HLA loci, with the most associated TCRs seen for DRB1 alleles and the fewest for HLA-C alleles. In a later analysis, HLA-associated TCR beta chains were found to be more clonally expanded and to have lower generation probabilities than equally common non-associated chains. Cytomegalovirus status was reported to be diagnosed by the classifier with high specificity and sensitivity in both the original and validation cohorts. In this cohort, only TCR beta chains were sequenced, and detectable features were limited by the absence of alpha or paired-chain data. A later genetic analysis associated a missense DCLRE1C variant with V-gene and J-gene trimming of TCR beta chains, and an independent cohort replicated the association. Strong co-occurrence of HLA alleles, especially DR and DQ, made assigning TCR associations to individual alleles difficult. Several of the top co-occurrence clusters appeared to be linked to parvovirus B19, influenza, CMV and Epstein-Barr virus, according to a later analysis. While some public TCRs were present in many individuals, most TCR sequences turned up only very rarely across donors. A later analysis found that most CMV-associated TCR beta chains appeared HLA-restricted, with HLA associations seemingly driven largely by CMV exposure. The 87-base-pair reads could not distinguish some IMGT-functional V segments, including TRBV6-2 and TRBV6-3, so those segments were excluded. At a false discovery rate of 0.05, a later analysis linked 15,000 to 20,000 TCR beta sequences to specific HLA alleles. In a later genetic analysis, fewer N-insertions in productive TCRs were reported among donors in an Asian-associated ancestry cluster than the roughly 700-donor mean. Because some donors lacked HLA typing at each locus, the association tests relied only on the typed subset. A further reported finding was that TCR beta sequences accurately predicted the HLA-A and HLA-B alleles for most subjects in the first cohort. Presence/absence analyses assumed roughly uniform sequencing depth across donors, an assumption that may not hold. Linkage disequilibrium might explain the correlated functional status among segregating V segments, but an unknown experimental factor could not be excluded. The earlier analysis of fewer than 750 of the donors excluded 15 to 20 rarely observed V segments, including chromosome 9 orphons, because counts were too low.

In total, more than 500 healthy bone marrow donors made up the cohort. At the time of sampling, all cohort members were nominally healthy, though unrecorded immune exposures were likely present. The donor tested CMV seropositive, placing the donor among the roughly 300 seropositive members of the cohort. A peripheral blood sample was provided by each donor, and peripheral blood mononuclear cells were used for TCR beta sequencing. The Qiagen DNeasy Blood Extraction Kit was used to extract genomic DNA from the blood cell samples. CDR1 and CDR2, per the germline V gene, are SGHDT and YYEEEE. V is pared back by 1 base and J by 6 bases, with 22 bases lying between the germline termini. The CDR3, cysteine through phenylalanine, is 17 amino acids long. The retained sequence is limited to the CDR3, 51 bases, with the frame set at the first base.

Source material: PBMCs. Recombination joined TRBV5-6 with TRBJ1-2, and perhaps TRBD1 as D gene, on 5 matching bases. The receptor's source is a man aged 18 to 29 in good health and CMV-seropositive. The CDR3 amino acid sequence is: CASSLRTFSPMLDGYTF. In nucleotide form, the sequence is TGTGCCAGCAGCTTGCGGACATTTAGTCCCATGCTGGATGGCTACACCTTC.